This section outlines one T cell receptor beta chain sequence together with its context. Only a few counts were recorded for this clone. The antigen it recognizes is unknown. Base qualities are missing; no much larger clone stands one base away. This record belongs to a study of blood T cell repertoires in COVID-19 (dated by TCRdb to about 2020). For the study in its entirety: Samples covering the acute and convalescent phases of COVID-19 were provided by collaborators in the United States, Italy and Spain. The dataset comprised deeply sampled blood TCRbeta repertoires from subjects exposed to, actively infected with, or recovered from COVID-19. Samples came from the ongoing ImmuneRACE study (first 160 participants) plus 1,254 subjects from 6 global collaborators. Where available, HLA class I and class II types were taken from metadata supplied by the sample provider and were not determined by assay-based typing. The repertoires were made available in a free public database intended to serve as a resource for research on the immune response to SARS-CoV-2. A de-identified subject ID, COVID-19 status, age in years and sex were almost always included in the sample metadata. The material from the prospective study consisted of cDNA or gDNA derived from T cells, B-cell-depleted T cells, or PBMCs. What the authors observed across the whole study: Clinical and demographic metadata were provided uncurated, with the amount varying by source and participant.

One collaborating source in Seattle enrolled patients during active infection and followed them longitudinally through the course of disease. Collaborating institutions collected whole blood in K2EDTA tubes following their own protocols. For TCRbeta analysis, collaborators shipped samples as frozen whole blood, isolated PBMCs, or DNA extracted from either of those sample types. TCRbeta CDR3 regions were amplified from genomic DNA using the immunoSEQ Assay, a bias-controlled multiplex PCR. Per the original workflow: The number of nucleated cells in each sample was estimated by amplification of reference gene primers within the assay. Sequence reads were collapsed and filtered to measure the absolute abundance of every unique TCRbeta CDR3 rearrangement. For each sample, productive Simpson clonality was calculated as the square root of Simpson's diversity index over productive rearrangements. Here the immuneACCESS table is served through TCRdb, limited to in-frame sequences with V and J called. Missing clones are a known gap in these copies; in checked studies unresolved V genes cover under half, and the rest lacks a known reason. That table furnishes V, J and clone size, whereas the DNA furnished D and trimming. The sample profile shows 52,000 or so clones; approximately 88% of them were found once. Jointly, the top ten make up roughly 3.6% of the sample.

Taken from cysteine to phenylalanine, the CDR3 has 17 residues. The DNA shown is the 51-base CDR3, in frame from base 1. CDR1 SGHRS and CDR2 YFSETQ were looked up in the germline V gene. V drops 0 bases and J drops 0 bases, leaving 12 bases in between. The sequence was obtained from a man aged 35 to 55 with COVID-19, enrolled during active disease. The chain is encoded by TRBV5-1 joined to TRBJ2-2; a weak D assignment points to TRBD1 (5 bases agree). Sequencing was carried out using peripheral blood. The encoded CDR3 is CASSLGAGNPNTGELFF. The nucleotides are TGCGCCAGCAGCTTGGGGGCAGGGAACCCGAACACCGGGGAGCTGTTTTTT.